This section outlines one T cell receptor (beta chain) sequence together with its context. As yet, its antigen is unknown. The TCRbeta library incorporated unique molecular identifiers. Via MiXCR, TCRdb re-called the PCR reads, giving one row per CDR3 protein. This sample has more than 200,000 distinct CDR3 sequences; about 8.7% occur once, and the top ten carry 35% to 40%. These data belong to a study of T-cell reconstitution after alpha-beta-depleted transplantation in children. Study-wide results and caveats: T-cell counts and diversity at one year post-transplant came mainly from newly produced T cells.

The sequence came from a male patient under 10 years old who had a stem cell transplant for acute myeloid leukemia, so the T cells may come from the graft donor. Sequences were derived from PBMCs, mostly from graft donor cells, sampled 360 days after TCRalphabeta/CD19-depleted stem cell transplant.

The CDR3 DNA follows: TGTGCCAGCAGGTGTTTCGGCCGGGGGCCGAAAGGGGGCATCTTCGCTGAAGCTTTCTTT. Translated: CASRCFGRGPKGGIFAEAFF. V and J are TRBV12-3 or TRBV12-4 and TRBJ1-1; 7 bases fit TRBD1. CDR3 length equals 20 residues. With V trimmed by 6 bases and J by 6 bases, 28 bases remained unmatched.